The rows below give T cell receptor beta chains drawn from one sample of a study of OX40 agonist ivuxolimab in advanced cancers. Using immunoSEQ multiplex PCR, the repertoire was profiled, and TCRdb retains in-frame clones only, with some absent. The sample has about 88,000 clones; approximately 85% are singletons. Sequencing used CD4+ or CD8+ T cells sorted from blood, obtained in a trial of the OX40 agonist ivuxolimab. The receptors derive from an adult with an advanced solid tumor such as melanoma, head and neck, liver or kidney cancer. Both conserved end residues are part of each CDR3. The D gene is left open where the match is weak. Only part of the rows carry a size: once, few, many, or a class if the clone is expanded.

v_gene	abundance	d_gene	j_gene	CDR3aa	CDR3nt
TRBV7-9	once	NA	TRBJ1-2	CASTLIDPGRYGYTF	TGTGCCAGCACCCTAATTGATCCGGGGCGGTATGGCTACACCTTC
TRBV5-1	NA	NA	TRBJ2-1	CASSFTAGPSYNEQFF	TGCGCCAGCAGCTTCACAGCGGGCCCTTCCTACAATGAGCAGTTCTTC
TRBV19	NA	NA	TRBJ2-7	CASKVGSSGYEQYF	TGTGCCAGTAAAGTTGGAAGCTCGGGCTACGAGCAGTACTTC
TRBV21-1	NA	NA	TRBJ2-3	CASSWKLQRGDTQYF	TGTGCCAGCAGCTGGAAACTGCAAAGAGGAGATACGCAGTATTTT
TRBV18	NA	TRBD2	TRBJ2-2	CASPGLANTGELFF	TGTGCCAGTCCGGGACTAGCGAACACCGGGGAGCTGTTTTTT
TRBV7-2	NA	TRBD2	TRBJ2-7	CASSPSPTSAEQYF	TGTGCCAGCAGCCCCTCCCCCACTAGCGCAGAGCAGTACTTC
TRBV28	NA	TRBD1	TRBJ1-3	CASGYMGGTAGNTIYF	TGTGCCAGCGGATATATGGGGGGGACAGCTGGAAACACCATATATTTT
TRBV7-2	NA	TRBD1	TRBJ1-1	CASSPGGLTEAFF	TGTGCCAGCAGCCCAGGGGGCTTAACTGAAGCTTTCTTT
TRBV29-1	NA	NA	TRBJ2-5	CSVGHPQETQYF	TGCAGCGTGGGACACCCCCAAGAGACCCAGTACTTC
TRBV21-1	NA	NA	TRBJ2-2	CASSKVGKGESVTGELFF	TGTGCCAGCAGCAAAGTGGGGAAGGGGGAATCGGTGACCGGGGAGCTGTTTTTT
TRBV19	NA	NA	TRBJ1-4	CASSIDLVNEKLFF	TGTGCCAGTAGTATAGATTTGGTTAATGAAAAACTGTTTTTT
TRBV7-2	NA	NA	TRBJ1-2	CASSLAAGSYGYTF	TGTGCCAGCAGCTTAGCGGCAGGGAGCTATGGCTACACCTTC
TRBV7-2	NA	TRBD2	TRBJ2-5	CASSVIPGLAGESETQYF	TGTGCCAGCAGCGTCATCCCGGGACTAGCGGGAGAGTCAGAGACCCAGTACTTC
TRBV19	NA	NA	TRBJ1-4	CASRIGDLRGEKLFF	TGTGCCAGTAGGATCGGGGATCTCAGAGGTGAAAAACTGTTTTTT
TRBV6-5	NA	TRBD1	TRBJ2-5	CASSYATGTGQETQYF	TGTGCCAGCAGTTACGCAACCGGGACAGGCCAAGAGACCCAGTACTTC
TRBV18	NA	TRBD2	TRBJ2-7	CASSHTGTSGNSYEQYF	TGTGCCAGCTCACACACCGGGACTAGCGGGAACTCCTACGAGCAGTACTTC
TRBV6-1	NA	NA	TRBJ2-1	CASSLSRGNEQFF	TGTGCCAGCAGCCTTAGCCGGGGGAATGAGCAGTTCTTC
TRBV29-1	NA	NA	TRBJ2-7	CSVEESYEQYF	TGCAGCGTTGAAGAGTCCTACGAGCAGTACTTC
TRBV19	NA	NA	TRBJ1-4	CASSISGATNEKLFF	TGTGCCAGTAGTATTTCAGGGGCAACTAATGAAAAACTGTTTTTT
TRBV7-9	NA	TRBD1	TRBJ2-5	CASSRDRVSGETQYF	TGTGCCAGCAGCAGAGACAGGGTATCGGGAGAGACCCAGTACTTC
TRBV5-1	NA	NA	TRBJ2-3	CASRPVLSTDTQYF	TGCGCCAGCAGGCCGGTGTTAAGCACAGATACGCAGTATTTT
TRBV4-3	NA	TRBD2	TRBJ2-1	CASSTRLAQYNEQFF	TGCGCCAGCAGCACACGACTAGCGCAGTACAATGAGCAGTTCTTC
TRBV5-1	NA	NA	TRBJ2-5	CASSQRRGEETQYF	TGCGCCAGCAGCCAAAGAAGGGGGGAAGAGACCCAGTACTTC
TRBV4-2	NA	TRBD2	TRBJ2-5	CASSQGASGSPQGETQYF	TGTGCCAGCAGCCAAGGAGCCAGCGGGAGCCCTCAGGGGGAGACCCAGTACTTC
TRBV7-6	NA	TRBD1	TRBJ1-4	CASSPSGQGAAEKLFF	TGTGCCAGCAGCCCCTCGGGACAGGGGGCAGCTGAAAAACTGTTTTTT
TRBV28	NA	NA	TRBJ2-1	CASRGPSYNEQFF	TGTGCCAGCAGAGGACCCTCCTACAATGAGCAGTTCTTC
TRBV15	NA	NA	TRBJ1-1	CATSRDRVRAFF	TGTGCCACCAGCAGAGACAGGGTGAGAGCTTTCTTT
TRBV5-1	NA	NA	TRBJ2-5	CASSRIEGPRETQYF	TGCGCCAGCAGCAGGATCGAAGGCCCCCGGGAGACCCAGTACTTC
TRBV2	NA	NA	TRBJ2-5	CASIGLLRGETQYF	TGTGCCAGCATTGGACTCCTCCGTGGGGAGACCCAGTACTTC
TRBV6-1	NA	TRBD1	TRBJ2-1	CASRIGQGDEQFF	TGTGCCAGCAGGATCGGACAGGGCGATGAGCAGTTCTTC
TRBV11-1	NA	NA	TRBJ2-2	CASSRFPRDTGELFF	TGTGCCAGCAGCCGATTCCCCAGGGACACCGGGGAGCTGTTTTTT
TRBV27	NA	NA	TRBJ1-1	CASSLRTMNTEAFF	TGTGCCAGCAGTTTAAGGACCATGAACACTGAAGCTTTCTTT
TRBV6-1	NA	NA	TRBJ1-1	CAGQQGSLGTEAFF	TGTGCCGGTCAACAGGGTAGTCTTGGCACTGAAGCTTTCTTT
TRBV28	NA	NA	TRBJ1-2	CASRRNNYGYTF	TGTGCCAGCCGAAGAAATAACTATGGCTACACCTTC
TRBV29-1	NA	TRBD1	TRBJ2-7	CSVSGQGADEQYF	TGCAGCGTTTCTGGACAGGGGGCTGACGAGCAGTACTTC
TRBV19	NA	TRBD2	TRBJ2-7	CASSIRGTSGRNEQYF	TGTGCCAGTAGTATCCGTGGGACTAGCGGGAGGAACGAGCAGTACTTC
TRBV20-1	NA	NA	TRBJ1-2	CSASLGLNYTF	TGCAGTGCCTCCCTCGGACTCAACTACACCTTC
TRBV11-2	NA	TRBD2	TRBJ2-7	CASSRLAGGRGEQYF	TGTGCCAGCAGCCGACTGGCGGGAGGGCGAGGGGAGCAGTACTTC
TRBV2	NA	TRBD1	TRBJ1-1	CASRGRGQGNTEAFF	TGTGCCAGCAGAGGACGGGGACAGGGAAACACTGAAGCTTTCTTT
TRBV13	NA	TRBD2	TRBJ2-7	CASSPGTSDSYEQYF	TGTGCCAGCAGCCCGGGGACTAGCGACTCCTACGAGCAGTACTTC
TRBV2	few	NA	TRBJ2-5	CASKTAGADEETQYF	TGTGCCAGCAAGACGGCAGGCGCAGATGAAGAGACCCAGTACTTC
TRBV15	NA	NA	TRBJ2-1	CATSSDHYTQFF	TGTGCCACCAGCAGCGACCACTATACACAGTTCTTC
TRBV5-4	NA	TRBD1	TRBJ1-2	CASSQDRGLNGYTF	TGTGCCAGCAGCCAGGACAGGGGGCTTAATGGCTACACCTTC
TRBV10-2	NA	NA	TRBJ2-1	CASSPQVSYNEQFF	TGCGCCAGCAGCCCACAGGTTTCCTACAATGAGCAGTTCTTC
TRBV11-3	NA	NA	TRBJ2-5	CASSLGRAGETQYF	TGTGCCAGCAGCTTAGGCAGAGCTGGAGAGACCCAGTACTTC
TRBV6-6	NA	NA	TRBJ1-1	CASSLRGAQEAFF	TGTGCCAGCAGTTTACGTGGGGCGCAGGAAGCTTTCTTT
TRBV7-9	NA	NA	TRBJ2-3	CASSFMADTQYF	TGTGCCAGCAGCTTTATGGCCGATACGCAGTATTTT
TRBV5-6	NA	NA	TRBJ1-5	CASSLGLARNQPQHF	TGTGCCAGCAGCTTGGGACTCGCCCGCAATCAGCCCCAGCATTTT
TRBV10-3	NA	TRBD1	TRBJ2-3	CAISGEGGLTDTQYF	TGTGCCATCAGTGGGGAAGGGGGCCTCACAGATACGCAGTATTTT